This TCR beta chain was sequenced for a study of graft-versus-host responses after intestinal transplantation. Sequenced by immunoSEQ multiplex PCR; TCRdb stores in-frame clones only, minus some. The sample has about 93,000 clones, about 93% seen once. This clone has just one count. Its target is not known. Sequenced here: unstimulated CD8+ T cells sorted from spleen or lymph node cells, sampled before intestinal transplant. The clonotype originates from a human donor who received an intestinal transplant.

CDR3 region: CASSLGTAGWGTEAFF. In nucleotides, the CDR3 is TGTGCCAGCAGCTTAGGTACTGCGGGGTGGGGGACTGAAGCTTTCTTT. V and J are TRBV7-9 and TRBJ1-1; D may be TRBD1 (5 bases). In germline, CDR1 is SEHNR, CDR2 FQNEAQ (reference sequence). This CDR3 is built from 16 residues. V shed 1 base and J shed 5 bases, with 17 bases lying between them.